This T cell receptor (beta chain) was found in a study of T cells after yellow fever vaccination. Study overall: Fractions low in cell number were prepared with SMART-Seq v4 Ultra Low Input.

Study observations and caveats: Primary-vaccination clones mostly resurfaced post-booster (nearly 97% CD4, roughly 87% CD8). Clonotype sharing between CD4 and CD8 compartments was small.

The J segment lost 7 bases and the V segment lost 5 bases, leaving 9 bases of the junction unmatched. The length of the CDR3 is 15 residues. CDR1 and CDR2 from the germline V gene are SEHNR and FQNEAQ (reference sequence). In making TCR cDNA, 5'RACE template switching added a universal primer site and UMIs to it. TCRdb ran MiXCR on the 5' RACE reads and lists one entry per CDR3 protein. The data show approximately 70,000 distinct CDR3 sequences, about 7.7% seen once. Many counts were recorded for this clonotype. Its antigen is currently unknown. This TCR derives from a young man who received the YFV17D yellow fever vaccine. The chain links TRBV7-9 to TRBJ1-4; TRBD1 matches at 8 bases. Sequenced here: CD8+ T cells sorted from PBMCs, sampled more than 8 days after the first yellow fever vaccination. The CDR3 DNA follows: TGTGCCAGCAGCACCCACAGGGGGGGCGGTGAAAAACTGTTTTTT. Translated: CASSTHRGGGEKLFF.